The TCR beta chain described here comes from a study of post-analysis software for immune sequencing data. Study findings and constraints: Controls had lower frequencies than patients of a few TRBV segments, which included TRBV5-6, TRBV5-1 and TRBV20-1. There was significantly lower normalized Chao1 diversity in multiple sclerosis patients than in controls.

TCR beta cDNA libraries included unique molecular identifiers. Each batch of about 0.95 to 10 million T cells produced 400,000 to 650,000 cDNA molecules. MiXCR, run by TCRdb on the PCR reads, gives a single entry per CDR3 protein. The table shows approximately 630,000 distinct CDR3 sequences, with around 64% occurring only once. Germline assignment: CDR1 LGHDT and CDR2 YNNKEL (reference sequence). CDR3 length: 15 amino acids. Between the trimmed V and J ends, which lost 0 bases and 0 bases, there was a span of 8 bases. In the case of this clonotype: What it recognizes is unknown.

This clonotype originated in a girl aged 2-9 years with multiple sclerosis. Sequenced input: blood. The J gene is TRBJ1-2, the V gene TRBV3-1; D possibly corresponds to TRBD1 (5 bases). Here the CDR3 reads CASSQDTTANYGYTF. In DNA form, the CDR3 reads TGTGCCAGCAGCCAAGATACGACAGCTAACTATGGCTACACCTTC.